This T cell receptor beta chain is from a study of T-cell memory formation after mild COVID-19. Study information: TCR clusters were mostly confined to one donor each. Study-wide findings and caveats: Pre-infection memory showed some responding clones, and this suggested that cross-reactive memory joined. Clones that contracted from day 15 to 85 were balanced CD4/CD8, while later expanders leaned CD4+.

As to this clonotype: Its antigen is still unknown.

Losses at the gene ends were 4 bases for V and 7 bases for J; bases not matched to a gene: 7. This CDR3 spans 13 amino acids. The germline gives CDR1 ENHRY, CDR2 SYGVKD. TCRdb recomputed calls from the 5' RACE reads with MiXCR, one row per CDR3 protein. Of 150,000 to 200,000 distinct CDR3 sequences in the sample, roughly 15% were seen once. The chain couples TRBV10-3 to TRBJ2-7; 7 bases are shared with TRBD1. The TCR originated in an adult woman who had mild COVID-19 (a few samples of this study predate the infection). Cell type and time point are not known. The sequencing input was PBMCs or a T cell subset sorted from them (not recorded which). Here the CDR3 DNA reads TGTGCCATCAGTGGGACAGGAGGCCATGAGCAGTACTTC. It is translated as CAISGTGGHEQYF.